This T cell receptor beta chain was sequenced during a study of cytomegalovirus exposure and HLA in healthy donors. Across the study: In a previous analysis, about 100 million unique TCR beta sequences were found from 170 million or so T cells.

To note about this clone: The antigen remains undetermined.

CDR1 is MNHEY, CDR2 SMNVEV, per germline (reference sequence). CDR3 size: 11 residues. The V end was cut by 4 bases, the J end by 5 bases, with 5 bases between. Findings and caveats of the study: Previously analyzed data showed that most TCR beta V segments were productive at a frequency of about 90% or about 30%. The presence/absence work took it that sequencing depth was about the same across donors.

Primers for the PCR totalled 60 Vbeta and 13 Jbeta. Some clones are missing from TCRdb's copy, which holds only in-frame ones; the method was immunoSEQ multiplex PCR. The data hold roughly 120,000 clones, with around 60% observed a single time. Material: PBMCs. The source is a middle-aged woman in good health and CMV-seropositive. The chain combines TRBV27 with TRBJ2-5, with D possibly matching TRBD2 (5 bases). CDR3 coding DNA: TGTGCCAGCAGTTCGGGGGAGACCCAGTACTTC. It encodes CASSSGETQYF.